A selection of T cell receptor beta chains follows, all from one sample in a study of glioma-infiltrating T cells. Each CDR3 protein is one row after TCRdb ran MiXCR on the multiplex PCR reads. The repertoire has about 130,000 distinct CDR3 sequences, under 25% of them found once; the top ten carry 27%. The source material was glioma tissue, nonneoplastic brain tissue, or PBMCs (not recorded which). The source of these receptors is a human donor with low-grade glioma or glioblastoma, undergoing nonglioma brain surgery, or in good health (not recorded which). The CDR3 runs from the conserved cysteine through the conserved F or W. The D gene is left open where the match is weak. Clone size is not always given. Where it is, it says once, few, many or a class for expanded clones.

abundance	v_gene	j_gene	d_gene	CDR3aa	CDR3nt
NA	TRBV7-2	TRBJ1-1	NA	CASTYSGTRIEAFF	TGTGCCAGCACTTATTCCGGGACAAGGATTGAAGCTTTCTTT
many	TRBV28	TRBJ1-1	NA	CASRGPWGTEAFF	TGTGCCAGCAGGGGTCCCTGGGGCACTGAAGCTTTCTTT
NA	TRBV29-1	TRBJ1-2	TRBD1	CRYDRADNYGYTF	TGCAGATATGACAGGGCCGATAACTATGGCTACACCTTC
many	TRBV20-1	TRBJ2-5	NA	CSASDLWGQETQYF	TGCAGTGCTTCCGACCTCTGGGGGCAAGAGACCCAGTACTTC
NA	TRBV19	TRBJ1-3	NA	CASSSSTSRLSGNTIYF	TGTGCCAGTAGTAGCAGTACTTCTCGGCTCTCTGGAAACACCATATATTTT
NA	TRBV12-3/TRBV12-4	TRBJ1-2	NA	CASSYSAGSNYGYTF	TGTGCCAGCAGTTATTCGGCGGGGTCAAACTATGGCTACACCTTC
few	TRBV30	TRBJ1-2	TRBD1	CAWSPGQGNYGYTF	TGTGCCTGGAGCCCGGGACAGGGAAACTATGGCTACACCTTC
few	TRBV28	TRBJ1-4	NA	CASSLQIGYEKLFF	TGTGCCAGCAGTTTACAGATAGGTTATGAAAAACTGTTTTTT
many	TRBV6-6	TRBJ1-6	TRBD1	CASSYSTGGSSPLHF	TGTGCCAGCAGTTATTCGACAGGGGGCAGTTCACCCCTCCACTTT
many	TRBV15	TRBJ1-1	NA	CATSRGPNTEAFF	TGTGCCACCAGCAGAGGACCGAACACTGAAGCTTTCTTT
few	TRBV3-1	TRBJ1-5	TRBD1	CASSQADRGNQPQHF	TGTGCCAGCAGCCAAGCGGACAGGGGTAATCAGCCCCAGCATTTT
many	TRBV15	TRBJ2-2	NA	CATSRDFVYTGELFF	TGTGCCACCAGCAGAGATTTTGTTTACACCGGGGAGCTGTTTTTT
few	TRBV7-2	TRBJ2-3	TRBD2	CASSTGPGRADTQYF	TGTGCCAGCAGCACAGGACCCGGGAGGGCAGATACGCAGTATTTT
few	TRBV12-3/TRBV12-4	TRBJ1-5	NA	CASRKESGAQHF	TGTGCCAGCAGAAAAGAGTCTGGGGCCCAGCATTTT
NA	TRBV28	TRBJ1-6	NA	CASSSSRTANSPLHF	TGTGCCAGCAGTTCCTCTCGGACGGCGAATTCACCCCTCCACTTT
NA	TRBV4-2	TRBJ2-1	TRBD2	CASSQALNGGMDNEQFF	TGTGCCAGCAGCCAAGCCTTAAACGGGGGGATGGACAATGAGCAGTTCTTC
many	TRBV20-1	TRBJ1-1	TRBD1	CSAGLTGGEAFF	TGCAGTGCTGGACTTACAGGGGGTGAAGCTTTCTTT
many	TRBV6-1	TRBJ2-3	NA	CASRLRGGTDTQYF	TGTGCCAGCCGACTGCGCGGTGGCACAGATACGCAGTATTTT
few	TRBV4-1	TRBJ1-1	NA	CASSQERNTEAFF	TGCGCCAGCAGCCAAGAGAGGAACACTGAAGCTTTCTTT
few	TRBV19	TRBJ1-1	NA	CASSIDLYGRADQNTEAFF	TGTGCCAGTAGTATAGATCTATACGGGCGGGCAGATCAGAACACTGAAGCTTTCTTT
NA	TRBV28	TRBJ1-5	NA	CASSVNGQPQHF	TGTGCCAGCAGTGTAAATGGTCAGCCCCAGCATTTT
many	TRBV20-1	TRBJ2-1	TRBD2	CSADERGYNEQFF	TGCAGTGCGGATGAGCGGGGTTACAATGAGCAGTTCTTC
NA	TRBV13	TRBJ2-3	TRBD1	CASSWGQGSSTDTQYF	TGTGCCAGCAGCTGGGGACAGGGTTCTAGCACAGATACGCAGTATTTT
many	TRBV6-1	TRBJ2-1	NA	CASSAGRGEQFF	TGTGCCAGCAGTGCGGGCCGAGGAGAGCAGTTCTTC
NA	TRBV27	TRBJ2-5	NA	CASSVSDGTETQYF	TGTGCCAGCAGCGTGAGCGACGGGACAGAGACCCAGTACTTC
few	TRBV20-1	TRBJ1-1	NA	CSANVGSQAFF	TGCAGTGCTAATGTGGGGAGTCAGGCTTTCTTT
many	TRBV6-4	TRBJ2-3	TRBD2	CASSERGWDTQYF	TGTGCCAGCAGTGAGCGGGGGTGGGATACGCAGTATTTT
many	TRBV20-1	TRBJ1-2	NA	CSARDAGREVGYTF	TGCAGTGCTAGAGATGCCGGCAGGGAGGTTGGCTACACCTTC
NA	TRBV7-9	TRBJ1-3	NA	CASSFESSGNTIYF	TGTGCCAGCAGCTTCGAAAGCTCTGGAAACACCATATATTTT
NA	TRBV4-2	TRBJ2-1	TRBD2	CASSQQLAGGLDEQFF	TGTGCCAGCAGCCAACAGCTAGCGGGGGGGCTTGATGAGCAGTTCTTC
many	TRBV20-1	TRBJ2-3	NA	CSARDPGADTRTDTQYF	TGCAGTGCTAGAGATCCGGGCGCGGACACACGCACAGATACGCAGTATTTT
NA	TRBV7-2	TRBJ2-2	TRBD2	CASSPPAGEAGELFF	TGTGCCAGCAGCCCCCCAGCGGGGGAGGCCGGGGAGCTGTTTTTT
many	TRBV5-1	TRBJ2-1	TRBD1	CASSLGQGYNEQFF	TGCGCCAGCAGCTTAGGACAGGGGTACAATGAGCAGTTCTTC
few	TRBV25-1	TRBJ2-2	NA	CASSEVSELFF	TGTGCCAGCAGTGAAGTGTCGGAGCTGTTTTTT
NA	TRBV4-1	TRBJ2-5	TRBD2	CASTRGQSGGPETQYF	TGCGCCAGCACCCGGGGGCAGTCGGGGGGGCCGGAGACCCAGTACTTC